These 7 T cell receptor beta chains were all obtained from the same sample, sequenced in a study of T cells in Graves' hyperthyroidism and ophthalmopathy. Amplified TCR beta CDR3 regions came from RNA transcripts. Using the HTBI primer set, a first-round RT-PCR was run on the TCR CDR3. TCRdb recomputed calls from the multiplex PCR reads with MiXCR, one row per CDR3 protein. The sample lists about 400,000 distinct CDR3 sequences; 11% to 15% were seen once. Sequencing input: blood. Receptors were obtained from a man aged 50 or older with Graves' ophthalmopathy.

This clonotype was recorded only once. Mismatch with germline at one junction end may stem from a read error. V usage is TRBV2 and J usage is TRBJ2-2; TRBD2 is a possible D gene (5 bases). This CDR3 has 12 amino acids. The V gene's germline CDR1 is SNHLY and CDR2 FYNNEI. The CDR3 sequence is CASSEHTGELLF. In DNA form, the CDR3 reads TGTGCCAGCAGCGAACACACCGGGGAGCTGCTTTTT. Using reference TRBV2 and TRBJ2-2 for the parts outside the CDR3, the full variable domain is EPEVTQTPSHQVTQMGQEVILRCVPISNHLYFYWYRQILGQKVEFLVSFYNNEISEKSEIFDDQFSVERPDGSNFTLKIRSTKLEDSAMYFCASSEHTGELLFGEGSRLTVL.

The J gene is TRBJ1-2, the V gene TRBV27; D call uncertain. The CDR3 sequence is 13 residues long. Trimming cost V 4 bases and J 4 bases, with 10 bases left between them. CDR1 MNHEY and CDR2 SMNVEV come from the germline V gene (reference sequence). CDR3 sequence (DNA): TGTGCCAGCAGTTACGACTCGGCCTATGGCTACACCTTC. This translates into CASSYDSAYGYTF.

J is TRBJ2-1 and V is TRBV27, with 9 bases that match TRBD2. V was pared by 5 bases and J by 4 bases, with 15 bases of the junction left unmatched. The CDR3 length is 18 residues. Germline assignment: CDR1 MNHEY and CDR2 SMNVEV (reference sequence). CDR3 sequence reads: CASSPRLTSGRFYNEQFF. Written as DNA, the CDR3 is TGTGCCAGCAGTCCTAGACTGACTAGCGGAAGATTTTACAATGAGCAGTTCTTC.

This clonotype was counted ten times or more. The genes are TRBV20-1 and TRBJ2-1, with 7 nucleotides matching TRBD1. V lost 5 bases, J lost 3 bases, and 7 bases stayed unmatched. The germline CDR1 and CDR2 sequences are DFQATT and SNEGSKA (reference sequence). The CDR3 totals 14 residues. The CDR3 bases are TGCAGTGCTCATAGGACAGGTTACTACAATGAGCAGTTCTTC. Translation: CSAHRTGYYNEQFF.

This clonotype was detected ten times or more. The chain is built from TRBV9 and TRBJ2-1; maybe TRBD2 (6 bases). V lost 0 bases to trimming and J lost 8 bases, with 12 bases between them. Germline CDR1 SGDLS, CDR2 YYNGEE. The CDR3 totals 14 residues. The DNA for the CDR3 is TGTGCCAGCAGCGTAGACGCCGGGAGCTATGAGCAGTTCTTC. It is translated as CASSVDAGSYEQFF.

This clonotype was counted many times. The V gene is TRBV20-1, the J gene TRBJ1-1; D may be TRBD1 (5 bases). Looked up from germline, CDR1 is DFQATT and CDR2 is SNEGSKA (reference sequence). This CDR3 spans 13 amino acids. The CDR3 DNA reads TGCAGCCCCCACCCCGAGGGGAGCGTGAAAGCTTTCTTT. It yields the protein CSPHPEGSVKAFF.

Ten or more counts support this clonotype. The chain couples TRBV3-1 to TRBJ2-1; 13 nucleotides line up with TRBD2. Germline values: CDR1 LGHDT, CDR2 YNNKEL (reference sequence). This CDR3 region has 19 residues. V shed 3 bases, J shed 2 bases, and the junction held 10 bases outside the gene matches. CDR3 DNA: TGTGCCAGCAGCCACACGCGGACTAGCGGGAGATGGGCCTACAATGAGCAGTTCTTC. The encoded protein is CASSHTRTSGRWAYNEQFF.